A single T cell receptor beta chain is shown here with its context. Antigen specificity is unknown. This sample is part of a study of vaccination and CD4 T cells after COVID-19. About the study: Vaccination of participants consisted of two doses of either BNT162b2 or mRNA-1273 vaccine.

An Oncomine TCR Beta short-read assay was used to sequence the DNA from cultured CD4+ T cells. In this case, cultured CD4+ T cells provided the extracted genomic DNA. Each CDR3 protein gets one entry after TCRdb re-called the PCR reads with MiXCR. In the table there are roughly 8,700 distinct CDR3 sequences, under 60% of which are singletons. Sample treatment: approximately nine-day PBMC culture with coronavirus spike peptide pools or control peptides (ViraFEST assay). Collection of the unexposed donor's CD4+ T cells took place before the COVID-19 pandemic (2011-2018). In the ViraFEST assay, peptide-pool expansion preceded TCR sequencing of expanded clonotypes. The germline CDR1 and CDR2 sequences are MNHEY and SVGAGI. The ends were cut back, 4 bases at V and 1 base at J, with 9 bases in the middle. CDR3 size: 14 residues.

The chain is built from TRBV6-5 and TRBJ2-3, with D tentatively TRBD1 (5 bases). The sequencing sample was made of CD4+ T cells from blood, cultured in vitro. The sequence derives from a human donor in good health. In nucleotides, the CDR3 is TGTGCCAGCAGTTGGGGCCAAGGCACAGATACGCAGTATTTT. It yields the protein CASSWGQGTDTQYF.